This is a list of T cell receptor beta chains from one sample in a study of memory CD4+ T cells and cytomegalovirus serostatus. The data were produced by immunoSEQ multiplex PCR, yet TCRdb's version contains in-frame clones alone and is incomplete. The data show approximately 92,000 clones, approximately 80% seen once. Material: memory CD4+ T cells from blood. The receptor set was obtained from an adult in good health and CMV-seropositive. Each CDR3 is given with its conserved first and last residue. The order of the fields is J gene, clone size, D gene, V gene, CDR3 DNA, CDR3 protein. D genes are given only for firm matches. Not all rows give a size; the values are once, few, many and, for expanded clones, a class.

j_gene: TRBJ1-1; abundance: .; d_gene: .; v_gene: TRBV10-3; CDR3nt: TGTGCCTCTTCGAAGGGGAACACTGAAGCTTTCTTT; CDR3aa: CASSKGNTEAFF
j_gene: TRBJ2-1; abundance: .; d_gene: TRBD2; v_gene: TRBV19; CDR3nt: TGTGCCAGTAGTATGGGCGGGAGAGGGCACAATGAGCAGTTCTTC; CDR3aa: CASSMGGRGHNEQFF
j_gene: TRBJ1-2; abundance: .; d_gene: .; v_gene: TRBV29-1; CDR3nt: TGCAGCGTTGAAAGGGCAGGGACACTATGGAGCTACACCTTC; CDR3aa: CSVERAGTLWSYTF
j_gene: TRBJ1-3; abundance: .; d_gene: TRBD1; v_gene: TRBV5-6; CDR3nt: TGTGCCAGCAGCTTGCAGGACAGGGTGGACACCATATATTTT; CDR3aa: CASSLQDRVDTIYF
j_gene: TRBJ1-1; abundance: .; d_gene: .; v_gene: TRBV10-3; CDR3nt: TGTGCCATCAGTGAACCGATGAACACTGAAGCTTTCTTT; CDR3aa: CAISEPMNTEAFF
j_gene: TRBJ2-3; abundance: .; d_gene: .; v_gene: TRBV4-3; CDR3nt: TGCGCCAGCAGCCAAGATTTTTCAGGAGCCGGAACAGATACGCAGTATTTT; CDR3aa: CASSQDFSGAGTDTQYF
j_gene: TRBJ2-5; abundance: .; d_gene: TRBD2; v_gene: TRBV5-4; CDR3nt: TGTGCCAGCAGCTTAAAGCGGGAGGGCCGTGAGACCCAGTACTTC; CDR3aa: CASSLKREGRETQYF
j_gene: TRBJ2-7; abundance: .; d_gene: .; v_gene: TRBV2; CDR3nt: TGTGCCAGCAGGCCGGGGACCTTCTACGAGCAGTACTTC; CDR3aa: CASRPGTFYEQYF
j_gene: TRBJ2-1; abundance: .; d_gene: TRBD2; v_gene: TRBV7-3; CDR3nt: TGTGCCAGCAGCAAGCTAGCGGCAACTTACAATGAGCAGTTCTTC; CDR3aa: CASSKLAATYNEQFF
j_gene: TRBJ2-5; abundance: .; d_gene: TRBD1; v_gene: TRBV6-1; CDR3nt: TGTGCCAGCAGTGTCGGCCAGGGGGAGAAGACCCAGTACTTC; CDR3aa: CASSVGQGEKTQYF
j_gene: TRBJ1-3; abundance: .; d_gene: .; v_gene: TRBV14; CDR3nt: TGTGCCAGCAGCCAAGATCTGCCAGGGACTGGAAACACCATATATTTT; CDR3aa: CASSQDLPGTGNTIYF
j_gene: TRBJ2-2; abundance: .; d_gene: .; v_gene: TRBV9; CDR3nt: TGTGCCAGCAGCCCCCAGGGAACCGGGGAGCTGTTTTTT; CDR3aa: CASSPQGTGELFF
j_gene: TRBJ2-3; abundance: .; d_gene: TRBD1; v_gene: TRBV28; CDR3nt: TGTGCCAGCGGCCTTCACAGGGGAACAGATACGCAGTATTTT; CDR3aa: CASGLHRGTDTQYF
j_gene: TRBJ2-7; abundance: once; d_gene: .; v_gene: TRBV5-1; CDR3nt: TGCGCCAGCAGCCCCCTAATCACCTACGAGCAGTACTTC; CDR3aa: CASSPLITYEQYF
j_gene: TRBJ2-5; abundance: .; d_gene: .; v_gene: TRBV6-4; CDR3nt: TGTGCCAGCATAAACCCAGATACGGGAAGCGGCGAGACCCAGTACTTC; CDR3aa: CASINPDTGSGETQYF
j_gene: TRBJ1-5; abundance: .; d_gene: TRBD1; v_gene: TRBV2; CDR3nt: TGTGCCAGCAGTAAGGACAGGCTCAATCAGCCCCAGCATTTT; CDR3aa: CASSKDRLNQPQHF
j_gene: TRBJ1-3; abundance: .; d_gene: .; v_gene: TRBV6-5; CDR3nt: TGTGCCAGCAGTCACCAGGTTCACTCTGGAAACACCATATATTTT; CDR3aa: CASSHQVHSGNTIYF
j_gene: TRBJ1-2; abundance: .; d_gene: .; v_gene: TRBV19; CDR3nt: TGTGCCACTTGGGGGGGGCAAGGATATGGCTACACCTTC; CDR3aa: CATWGGQGYGYTF
j_gene: TRBJ2-7; abundance: .; d_gene: TRBD2; v_gene: TRBV6-5; CDR3nt: TGTGCCAGCAGTTTTCGGGGACTAGACAACGAGCAGTACTTC; CDR3aa: CASSFRGLDNEQYF
j_gene: TRBJ1-1; abundance: .; d_gene: .; v_gene: TRBV5-1; CDR3nt: TGCGCCAGCAGCTCACTATTTACAGGGCGTGATACTGAAGCTTTCTTT; CDR3aa: CASSSLFTGRDTEAFF
j_gene: TRBJ2-1; abundance: .; d_gene: .; v_gene: TRBV28; CDR3nt: TGTGCCAGCAGTTCGCGTAGCAGCCTCAATGAGCAGTTCTTC; CDR3aa: CASSSRSSLNEQFF
j_gene: TRBJ1-2; abundance: few; d_gene: .; v_gene: TRBV4-3; CDR3nt: TGCGCCAGCAGCCAAGGGCCAGGGATTTCCTATGGCTACACCTTC; CDR3aa: CASSQGPGISYGYTF
j_gene: TRBJ2-5; abundance: .; d_gene: TRBD2; v_gene: TRBV7-2; CDR3nt: TGTGCCAGCAGTTCAGGACTAGCGGGAGGGTCCTGGGAGACCCAGTACTTC; CDR3aa: CASSSGLAGGSWETQYF
j_gene: TRBJ2-7; abundance: .; d_gene: TRBD2; v_gene: TRBV14; CDR3nt: TGTGCCAGCAGCCAAGGGACTAGCGGGAGATGGTACGAGCAGTACTTC; CDR3aa: CASSQGTSGRWYEQYF
j_gene: TRBJ2-5; abundance: .; d_gene: .; v_gene: TRBV5-6; CDR3nt: TGTGCCAGCAGCTTTTCAGCGCAAGAGACCCAGTACTTC; CDR3aa: CASSFSAQETQYF
j_gene: TRBJ2-7; abundance: .; d_gene: .; v_gene: TRBV11-2; CDR3nt: TGTGCCAGCAGCTTCGCGGGGACCCTAGGCTACGAGCAGTACTTC; CDR3aa: CASSFAGTLGYEQYF
j_gene: TRBJ2-7; abundance: .; d_gene: TRBD1; v_gene: TRBV30; CDR3nt: TGTGCCTGGGAACTGGGACAGGGTGACTTTTACGAGCAGTACTTC; CDR3aa: CAWELGQGDFYEQYF
j_gene: TRBJ1-4; abundance: .; d_gene: .; v_gene: TRBV6-5; CDR3nt: TGTGCCAGCAGTCAGACAGGTTGGGATGAAAAACTGTTTTTT; CDR3aa: CASSQTGWDEKLFF
j_gene: TRBJ1-2; abundance: .; d_gene: .; v_gene: TRBV28; CDR3nt: TGTGCCAGCAGTTTCGGGCAGACCAACTATGGCTACACCTTC; CDR3aa: CASSFGQTNYGYTF
j_gene: TRBJ2-6; abundance: .; d_gene: .; v_gene: TRBV27; CDR3nt: TGTGCCAGCAGTGTCTTGACCAGCTCTGGGGCCAACGTCCTGACTTTC; CDR3aa: CASSVLTSSGANVLTF
j_gene: TRBJ2-3; abundance: .; d_gene: .; v_gene: TRBV6-6; CDR3nt: TGTGCCAGCAGTCCGGGGGACTATACGCAGTATTTT; CDR3aa: CASSPGDYTQYF
j_gene: TRBJ1-1; abundance: .; d_gene: TRBD1; v_gene: TRBV28; CDR3nt: TGTGCCATCACTACCGAGGGACAGGGGAGGTCTGAAGCTTTCTTT; CDR3aa: CAITTEGQGRSEAFF
j_gene: TRBJ1-1; abundance: .; d_gene: .; v_gene: TRBV15; CDR3nt: TGTGCCACCAGCAGAGTGGGAGGAGGAAGCACTGAAGCTTTCTTT; CDR3aa: CATSRVGGGSTEAFF
j_gene: TRBJ1-1; abundance: .; d_gene: TRBD1; v_gene: TRBV2; CDR3nt: TGTGCCAGCAGGGCCCCTACAGGGGAGAAGGGTAGCACTGAAGCTTTCTTT; CDR3aa: CASRAPTGEKGSTEAFF
j_gene: TRBJ2-1; abundance: .; d_gene: .; v_gene: TRBV6-5; CDR3nt: TGTGCCAGCAGTTACCTTAACAATGAGCAGTTCTTC; CDR3aa: CASSYLNNEQFF
j_gene: TRBJ2-3; abundance: .; d_gene: .; v_gene: TRBV4-2; CDR3nt: TGTGCCAGCAGCTTGTCGGGCAGGGTCGCAGATACGCAGTATTTT; CDR3aa: CASSLSGRVADTQYF
j_gene: TRBJ1-2; abundance: .; d_gene: TRBD1; v_gene: TRBV9; CDR3nt: TGTGCCAGCAGCGCCGGGACAGGGAAGTATGGCTACACCTTC; CDR3aa: CASSAGTGKYGYTF
j_gene: TRBJ2-3; abundance: .; d_gene: TRBD2; v_gene: TRBV5-1; CDR3nt: TGCGCCAGCAGCTTGGGACTAGCGGAGTCAGATACGCAGTATTTT; CDR3aa: CASSLGLAESDTQYF
j_gene: TRBJ1-1; abundance: .; d_gene: TRBD1; v_gene: TRBV7-8; CDR3nt: TGTGCCAGCCGCGGGACAGGGGGCCGGGTGAACACTGAAGCTTTCTTT; CDR3aa: CASRGTGGRVNTEAFF
j_gene: TRBJ2-3; abundance: .; d_gene: .; v_gene: TRBV10-3; CDR3nt: TGTGCCATCAGGGTAGGGGGATCTGCAGATACGCAGTATTTT; CDR3aa: CAIRVGGSADTQYF
j_gene: TRBJ2-7; abundance: .; d_gene: TRBD1; v_gene: TRBV10-1; CDR3nt: TGCGCCAGCAGTCGACAGGGTAGCGAGCAGTACTTC; CDR3aa: CASSRQGSEQYF
j_gene: TRBJ1-2; abundance: few; d_gene: .; v_gene: TRBV6-5; CDR3nt: TGTGCCAGTATGCCGGGACCGAGCTATGGCTACACCTTC; CDR3aa: CASMPGPSYGYTF